The rows below give T cell receptor beta chains drawn from one sample of a study of blood T cell repertoires in COVID-19. The table came from immunoSEQ multiplex PCR; TCRdb's copy has only in-frame clones and leaves some out. This table holds 85,000 to 90,000 clones, 75% to 90% found once. The sequenced sample consisted of peripheral blood. The receptors derive from a woman aged 80 or over with active COVID-19. The CDR3 runs from the conserved cysteine through the conserved F or W. D genes are given only for firm matches. Part of the rows lack a size; the others show once, few, many or a class for expanded clones.

V	length	size	J	D	CDR3	DNA
TRBV3-1/TRBV3-2	14	-	TRBJ1-4	-	CASSHGFEGEKLFF	TGTGCCAGCAGCCACGGGTTCGAAGGTGAAAAACTGTTTTTT
TRBV5-4	15	-	TRBJ2-1	TRBD2	CASTPGLADYNEQFF	TGTGCCAGCACCCCCGGGCTAGCGGATTACAATGAGCAGTTCTTC
TRBV2	15	-	TRBJ2-5	TRBD2	CASSVFGGKQETQYF	TGTGCCAGCAGTGTATTCGGGGGGAAGCAAGAGACCCAGTACTTC
TRBV15	12	-	TRBJ2-5	-	CATSRDRETQYF	TGTGCCACCAGCAGAGATCGGGAGACCCAGTACTTC
TRBV5-1	17	-	TRBJ2-2	TRBD1	CASSYTTGGTNTGELFF	TGCGCCAGCAGCTATACGACAGGGGGGACGAACACCGGGGAGCTGTTTTTT
TRBV27	13	-	TRBJ2-7	-	CASSSRRSYEQYF	TGTGCCAGCAGTTCCCGTCGCTCCTACGAGCAGTACTTC
TRBV7-8	15	-	TRBJ2-1	-	CASSLRGSLYNEQFF	TGTGCCAGCAGCTTAAGGGGCTCGCTCTACAATGAGCAGTTCTTC
TRBV12-3/TRBV12-4	13	-	TRBJ1-1	-	CASSPNGGATAFF	TGTGCCAGCAGCCCCAACGGGGGGGCCACAGCTTTCTTT
TRBV9	19	-	TRBJ2-7	TRBD2	CASSVFVGLAGGRSYEQYF	TGTGCCAGCAGCGTATTCGTGGGACTAGCGGGAGGGCGATCCTACGAGCAGTACTTC
TRBV19	14	-	TRBJ2-3	-	CASSIKTVTDTQYF	TGTGCCAGTAGTATAAAGACAGTTACAGATACGCAGTATTTT
TRBV12-3/TRBV12-4	12	-	TRBJ2-7	-	CASSSDRYEQYF	TGTGCCAGCAGTTCTGACAGGTACGAGCAGTACTTC
TRBV7-2	14	-	TRBJ2-7	TRBD1	CASSRAGGGYEQYF	TGTGCCAGCAGCCGTGCAGGGGGCGGCTACGAGCAGTACTTC
TRBV24-1	20	few	TRBJ1-6	-	CATSDHRLMTECSYNSPLHF	TGTGCCACCAGTGATCATCGGTTGATGACAGAGTGCTCCTATAATTCACCCCTCCACTTT
TRBV7-2	15	-	TRBJ2-3	-	CASSLVAKGTDTQYF	TGTGCCAGCAGCTTAGTAGCCAAGGGGACAGATACGCAGTATTTT
TRBV5-4	16	-	TRBJ2-1	-	CASSFTAGPPYNEQFF	TGTGCCAGCAGCTTTACTGCGGGGCCACCCTACAATGAGCAGTTCTTC
TRBV5-1	15	-	TRBJ2-1	TRBD1	CASSLLAGQGAEQFF	TGCGCCAGCAGCTTGTTGGCAGGACAGGGGGCTGAGCAGTTCTTC
TRBV10-3	16	-	TRBJ2-2	-	CAISESGDRNTGELFF	TGTGCCATCAGTGAGTCGGGCGACAGAAACACCGGGGAGCTGTTTTTT
TRBV9	15	-	TRBJ1-2	TRBD1	CASSGSGGQSYGYTF	TGTGCCAGCAGCGGGAGTGGGGGACAGTCCTATGGCTACACCTTC
TRBV29-1	12	-	TRBJ2-7	-	CSVGGRGDEQYF	TGCAGCGTTGGCGGCAGGGGCGACGAGCAGTACTTC
TRBV12-5	17	-	TRBJ1-2	TRBD1	CASGLAYPGGGNYGYTF	TGTGCTAGTGGTTTGGCCTATCCAGGGGGCGGGAACTATGGCTACACCTTC
TRBV7-9	14	-	TRBJ2-5	-	CASSPAPGKKTQYF	TGTGCCAGCAGCCCCGCCCCCGGGAAGAAGACCCAGTACTTC
TRBV28	14	-	TRBJ2-2	-	CASSLTRSPGELFF	TGTGCCAGCAGTTTGACCCGGAGCCCGGGGGAGCTGTTTTTT
TRBV7-2	13	-	TRBJ2-5	-	CASSFFHQETQYF	TGTGCCAGCAGCTTCTTTCACCAAGAGACCCAGTACTTC
TRBV18	14	-	TRBJ1-4	TRBD1	CASSRDRVNEKLFF	TGTGCCAGCTCACGCGACAGGGTTAATGAAAAACTGTTTTTT
TRBV6-5	14	-	TRBJ2-1	-	CASRQNSGFNEQFF	TGTGCCAGCAGGCAAAACTCAGGGTTCAATGAGCAGTTCTTC
TRBV5-1	15	-	TRBJ2-1	TRBD2	CASSLGLAGYNEQFF	TGCGCCAGCAGCTTGGGACTAGCGGGTTACAATGAGCAGTTCTTC
TRBV4-3	14	-	TRBJ2-7	-	CASSQTPDTYEQYF	TGCGCCAGCAGCCAAACCCCAGATACCTACGAGCAGTACTTC
TRBV18	15	-	TRBJ2-2	-	CASSNDRRNTGELFF	TGTGCCAGCTCAAACGACAGGAGAAACACCGGGGAGCTGTTTTTT
TRBV27	13	-	TRBJ2-7	TRBD1	CASSPGGPYEQYF	TGTGCCAGCAGCCCAGGGGGTCCCTACGAGCAGTACTTC
TRBV9	15	-	TRBJ2-7	TRBD2	CASSVEASGSYEQYF	TGTGCCAGCAGCGTAGAGGCTAGCGGTTCCTACGAGCAGTACTTC
TRBV5-5	13	once	TRBJ2-1	TRBD1	CASSLGQGNEQFF	TGTGCCAGCAGCCTCGGACAGGGTAATGAGCAGTTCTTC
TRBV19	11	few	TRBJ2-7	-	CASRTGYEQYF	TGTGCCAGTAGGACAGGCTACGAGCAGTACTTC
TRBV10-2	13	-	TRBJ2-4	-	CASSESEGNIQYF	TGCGCCAGCAGTGAGTCGGAGGGAAACATTCAGTACTTC
TRBV19	15	-	TRBJ1-1	-	CASSTQGLGGTEAFF	TGTGCCAGTAGTACCCAGGGCCTCGGGGGCACTGAAGCTTTCTTT
TRBV15	16	-	TRBJ2-5	TRBD2	CATSRDRSGAQETQYF	TGTGCCACCAGCAGAGATCGTAGCGGGGCCCAAGAGACCCAGTACTTC
TRBV5-6	14	-	TRBJ1-3	-	CASSLTGFGNTIYF	TGTGCCAGCAGCTTGACAGGGTTCGGAAACACCATATATTTT
TRBV6-5	16	-	TRBJ2-1	-	CASSYSSLRGYNEQFF	TGTGCCAGCAGTTACTCGAGCTTACGGGGCTACAATGAGCAGTTCTTC
TRBV27	17	-	TRBJ1-2	-	CASSPSPDIILSYGYTF	TGTGCCAGCAGTCCATCTCCCGATATTATCCTAAGCTATGGCTACACCTTC
TRBV28	11	once	TRBJ1-1	-	CASSLNHEAFF	TGTGCCAGCAGTTTAAATCATGAAGCTTTCTTT
TRBV6-5	15	few	TRBJ2-7	TRBD2	CASRAQTSGTYEQYF	TGTGCCAGCAGGGCTCAGACTAGCGGAACCTACGAGCAGTACTTC
TRBV27	15	once	TRBJ2-7	-	CASSFRGGVSYEQYF	TGTGCCAGCAGTTTTAGGGGCGGTGTTTCCTACGAGCAGTACTTC
TRBV6-5	13	-	TRBJ1-2	-	CASRQPATSGYTF	TGTGCCAGCAGGCAACCCGCGACAAGTGGCTACACCTTC
TRBV20-1	11	-	TRBJ2-2	-	CSPRSSGELFF	TGCAGTCCGCGAAGTTCCGGGGAGCTGTTTTTT
TRBV28	13	few	TRBJ2-1	-	CASSRDTYNEQFF	TGTGCCAGCAGTCGGGACACCTACAATGAGCAGTTCTTC